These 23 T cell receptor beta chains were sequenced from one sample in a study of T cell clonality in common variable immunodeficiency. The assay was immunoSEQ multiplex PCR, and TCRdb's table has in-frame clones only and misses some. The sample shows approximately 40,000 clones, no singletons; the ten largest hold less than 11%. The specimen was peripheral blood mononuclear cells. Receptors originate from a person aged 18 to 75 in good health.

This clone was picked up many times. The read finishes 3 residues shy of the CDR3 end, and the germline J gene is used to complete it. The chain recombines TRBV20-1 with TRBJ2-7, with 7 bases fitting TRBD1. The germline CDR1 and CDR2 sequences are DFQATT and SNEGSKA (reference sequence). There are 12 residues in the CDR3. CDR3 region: CSSGTASYEQYF. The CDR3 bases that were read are TGCAGCTCCGGGACAGCTTCCTACGAG.

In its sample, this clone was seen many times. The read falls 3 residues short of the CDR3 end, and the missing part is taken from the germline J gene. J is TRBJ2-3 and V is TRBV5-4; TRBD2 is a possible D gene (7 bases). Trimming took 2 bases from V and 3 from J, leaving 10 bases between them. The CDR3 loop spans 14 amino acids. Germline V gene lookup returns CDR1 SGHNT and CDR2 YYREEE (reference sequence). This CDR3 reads CASSFRGATDTQYF. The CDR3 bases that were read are TGTGCCAGCAGCTTCCGGGGGGCAACAGATACG.

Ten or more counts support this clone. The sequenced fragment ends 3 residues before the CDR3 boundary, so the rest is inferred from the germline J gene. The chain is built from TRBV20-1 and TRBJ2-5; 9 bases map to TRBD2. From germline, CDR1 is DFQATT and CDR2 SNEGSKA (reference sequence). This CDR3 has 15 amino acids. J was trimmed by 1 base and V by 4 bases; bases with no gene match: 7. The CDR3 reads CSATPLAGSQETQYF. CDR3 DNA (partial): TGCAGTGCTACTCCTCTAGCGGGGTCCCAAGAGACC.

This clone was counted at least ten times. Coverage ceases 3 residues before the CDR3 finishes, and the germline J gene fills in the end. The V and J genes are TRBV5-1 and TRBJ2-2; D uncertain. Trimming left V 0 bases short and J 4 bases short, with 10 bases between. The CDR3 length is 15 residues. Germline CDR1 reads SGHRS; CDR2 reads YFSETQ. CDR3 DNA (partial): TGCGCCAGCAGCTTGGGCCGCTCAGGCACCGGGGAG. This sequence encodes CASSLGRSGTGE. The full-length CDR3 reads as CASSLGRSGTGELFF.

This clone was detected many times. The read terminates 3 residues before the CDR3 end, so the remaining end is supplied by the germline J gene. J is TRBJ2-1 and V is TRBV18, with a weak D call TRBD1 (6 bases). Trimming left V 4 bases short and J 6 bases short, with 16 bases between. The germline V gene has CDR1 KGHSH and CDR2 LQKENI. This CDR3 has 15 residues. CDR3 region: CASSLVTGWGNEQFF. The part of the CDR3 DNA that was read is TGTGCCAGCTCACTAGTGACAGGCTGGGGCAATGAG.

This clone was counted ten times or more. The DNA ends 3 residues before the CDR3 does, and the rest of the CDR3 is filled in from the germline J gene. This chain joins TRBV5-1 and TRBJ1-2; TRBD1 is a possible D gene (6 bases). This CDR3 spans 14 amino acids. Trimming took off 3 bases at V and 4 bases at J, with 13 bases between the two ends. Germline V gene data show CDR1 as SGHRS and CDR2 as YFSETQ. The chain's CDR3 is CASSSPGQVYGYTF. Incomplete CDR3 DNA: TGCGCCAGCAGCTCGCCGGGACAAGTCTATGGC. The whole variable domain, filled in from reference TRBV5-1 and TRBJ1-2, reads KAGVTQTPRYLIKTRGQQVTLSCSPISGHRSVSWYQQTPGQGLQFLFEYFSETQRNKGNFPGRFSGRQFSNSRSEMNVSTLELGDSALYLCASSSPGQVYGYTFGSGTRLTVV.

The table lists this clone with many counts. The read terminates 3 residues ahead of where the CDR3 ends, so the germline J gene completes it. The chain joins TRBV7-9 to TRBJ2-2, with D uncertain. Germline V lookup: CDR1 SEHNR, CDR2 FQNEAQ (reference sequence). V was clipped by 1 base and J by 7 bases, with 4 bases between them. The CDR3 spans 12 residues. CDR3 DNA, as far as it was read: TGTGCCAGCAGCTTAGAGGTCGGGGAG. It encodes CASSLEVGE. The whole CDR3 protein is CASSLEVGELFF.

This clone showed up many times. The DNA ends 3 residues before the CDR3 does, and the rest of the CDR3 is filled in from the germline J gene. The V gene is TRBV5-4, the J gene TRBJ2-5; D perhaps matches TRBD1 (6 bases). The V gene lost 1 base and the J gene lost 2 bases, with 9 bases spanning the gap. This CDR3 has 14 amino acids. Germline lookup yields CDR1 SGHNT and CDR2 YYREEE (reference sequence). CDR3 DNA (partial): TGTGCCAGCAGCTTGAACAGGGAACAAGAGACC. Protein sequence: CASSLNREQET. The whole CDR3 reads CASSLNREQETQYF.

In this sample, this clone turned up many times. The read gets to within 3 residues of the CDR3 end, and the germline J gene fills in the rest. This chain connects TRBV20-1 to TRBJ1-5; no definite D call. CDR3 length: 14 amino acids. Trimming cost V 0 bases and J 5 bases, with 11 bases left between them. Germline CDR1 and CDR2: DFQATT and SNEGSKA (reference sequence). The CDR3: CSARDPPGDQPQHF. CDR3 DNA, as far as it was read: TGCAGTGCTAGAGACCCCCCAGGAGATCAGCCC.

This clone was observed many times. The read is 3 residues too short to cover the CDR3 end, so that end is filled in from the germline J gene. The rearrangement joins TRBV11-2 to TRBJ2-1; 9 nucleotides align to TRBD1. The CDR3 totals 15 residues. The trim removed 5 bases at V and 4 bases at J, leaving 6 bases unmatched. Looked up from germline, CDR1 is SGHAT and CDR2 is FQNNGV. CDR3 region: CASSPGQGLYNEQFF. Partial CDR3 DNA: TGTGCCAGCAGCCCGGGACAGGGATTATACAATGAG.

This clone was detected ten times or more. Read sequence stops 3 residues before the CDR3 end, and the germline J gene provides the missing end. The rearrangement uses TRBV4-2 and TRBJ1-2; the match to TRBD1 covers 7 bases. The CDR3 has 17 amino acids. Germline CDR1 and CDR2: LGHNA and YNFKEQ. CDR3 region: CASSQVSRGQKYEGYTF. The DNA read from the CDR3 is TGTGCCAGCAGCCAAGTCTCACGGGGACAGAAATATGAAGGC.

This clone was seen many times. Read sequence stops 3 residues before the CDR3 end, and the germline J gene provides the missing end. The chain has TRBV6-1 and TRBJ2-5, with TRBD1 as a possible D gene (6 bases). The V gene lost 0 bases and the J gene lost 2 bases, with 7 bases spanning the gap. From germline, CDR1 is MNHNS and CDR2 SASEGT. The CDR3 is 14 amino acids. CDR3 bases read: TGTGCCAGCAGTGAAGCAGGGGGACAAGAGACC. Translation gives CASSEAGGQET. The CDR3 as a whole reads CASSEAGGQETQYF.

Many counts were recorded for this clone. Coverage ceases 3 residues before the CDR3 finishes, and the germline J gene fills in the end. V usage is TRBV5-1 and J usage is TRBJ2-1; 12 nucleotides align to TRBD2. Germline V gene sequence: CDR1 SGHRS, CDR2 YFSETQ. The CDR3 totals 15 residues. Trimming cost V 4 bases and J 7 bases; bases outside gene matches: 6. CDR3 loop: CASSQTSGSGNEQFF. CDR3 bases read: TGCGCCAGCAGCCAGACTAGCGGGAGTGGTAATGAG.

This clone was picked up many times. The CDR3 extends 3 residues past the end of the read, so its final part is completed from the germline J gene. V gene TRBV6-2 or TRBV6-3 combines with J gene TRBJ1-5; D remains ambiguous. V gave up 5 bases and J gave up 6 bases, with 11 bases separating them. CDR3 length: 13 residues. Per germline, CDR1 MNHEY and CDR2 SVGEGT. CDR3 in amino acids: CASSTSGSQPQHF. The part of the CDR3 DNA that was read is TGTGCCAGCAGTACATCGGGGAGTCAGCCC.

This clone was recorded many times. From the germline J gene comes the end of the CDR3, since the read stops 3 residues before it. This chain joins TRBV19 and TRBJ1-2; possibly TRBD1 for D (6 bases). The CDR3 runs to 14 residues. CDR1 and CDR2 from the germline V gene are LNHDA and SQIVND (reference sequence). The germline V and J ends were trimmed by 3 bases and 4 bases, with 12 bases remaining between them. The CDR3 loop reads CASSIPRGGYGYTF. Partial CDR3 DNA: TGTGCCAGTAGTATCCCCAGGGGTGGCTATGGC.

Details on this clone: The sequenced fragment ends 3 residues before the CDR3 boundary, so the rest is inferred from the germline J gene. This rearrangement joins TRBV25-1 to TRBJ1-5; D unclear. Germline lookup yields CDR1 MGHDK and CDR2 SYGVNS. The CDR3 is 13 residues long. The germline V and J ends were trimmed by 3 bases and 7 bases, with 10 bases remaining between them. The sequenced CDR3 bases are TGTGCCAGCAGTGACCCCCGAGGGCAGCCC. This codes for CASSDPRGQP. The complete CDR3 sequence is CASSDPRGQPQHF.

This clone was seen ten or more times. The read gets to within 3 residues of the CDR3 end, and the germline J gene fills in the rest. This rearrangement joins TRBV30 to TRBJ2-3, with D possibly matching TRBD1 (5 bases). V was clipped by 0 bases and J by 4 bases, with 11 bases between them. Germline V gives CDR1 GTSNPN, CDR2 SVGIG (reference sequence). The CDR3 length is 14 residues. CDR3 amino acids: CAWSVGEGPDTQYF. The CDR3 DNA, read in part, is TGTGCCTGGAGTGTAGGGGAAGGACCAGATACG. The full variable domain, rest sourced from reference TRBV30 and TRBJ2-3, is SQTIHQWPATLVQPVGSPLSLECTVEGTSNPNLYWYRQAAGRGLQLLFYSVGIGQISSEVPQNLSASRPQDRQFILSSKKLLLSDSGFYLCAWSVGEGPDTQYFGPGTRLTVL.

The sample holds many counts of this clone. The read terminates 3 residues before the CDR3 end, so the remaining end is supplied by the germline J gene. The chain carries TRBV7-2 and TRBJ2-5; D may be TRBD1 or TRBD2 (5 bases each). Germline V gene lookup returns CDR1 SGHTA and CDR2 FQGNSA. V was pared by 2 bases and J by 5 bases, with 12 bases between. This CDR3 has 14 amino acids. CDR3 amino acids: CASSLSRGRETQYF. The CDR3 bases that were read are TGTGCCAGCAGCTTATCGAGGGGTAGGGAGACC. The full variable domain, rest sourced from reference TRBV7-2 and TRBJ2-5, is GAGVSQSPSNKVTEKGKDVELRCDPISGHTALYWYRQSLGQGLEFLIYFQGNSAPDKSGLPSDRFSAERTGGSVSTLTIQRTQQEDSAVYLCASSLSRGRETQYFGPGTRLLVL.

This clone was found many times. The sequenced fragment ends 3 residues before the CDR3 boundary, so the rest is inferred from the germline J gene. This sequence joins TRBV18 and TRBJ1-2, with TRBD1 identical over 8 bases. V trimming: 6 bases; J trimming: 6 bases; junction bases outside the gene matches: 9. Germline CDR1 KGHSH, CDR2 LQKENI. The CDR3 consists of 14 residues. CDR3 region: CASSPARGRNGYTF. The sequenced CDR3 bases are TGTGCCAGCTCCCCTGCCAGGGGGCGTAATGGC.

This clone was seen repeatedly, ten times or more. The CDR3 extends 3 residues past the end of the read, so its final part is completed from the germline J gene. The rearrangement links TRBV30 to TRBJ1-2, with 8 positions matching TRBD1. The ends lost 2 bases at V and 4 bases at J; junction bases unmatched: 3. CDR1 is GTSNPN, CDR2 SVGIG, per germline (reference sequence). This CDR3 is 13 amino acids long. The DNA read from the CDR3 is TGTGCCTGGAGTCCAGGGGGCGGCTATGGC. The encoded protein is CAWSPGGGYG. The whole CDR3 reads CAWSPGGGYGYTF.

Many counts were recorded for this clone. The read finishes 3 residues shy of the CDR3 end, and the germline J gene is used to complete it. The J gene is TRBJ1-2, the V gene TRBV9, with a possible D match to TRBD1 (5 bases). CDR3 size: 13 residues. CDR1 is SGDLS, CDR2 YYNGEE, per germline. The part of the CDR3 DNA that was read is TGTGCCAGCAGCGTAGGGGGAGGGGCGAGC. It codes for CASSVGGGAS. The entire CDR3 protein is CASSVGGGASYTF.

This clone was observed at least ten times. The DNA read from the CDR3 is TGTGCCAGCACCCCTGGGACTAGCGGGGCGGATACG. This encodes CASTPGTSGADT. In full, the CDR3 is CASTPGTSGADTQYF. This sequence joins TRBV6-4 and TRBJ2-3; 13 nucleotides line up with TRBD2. Sequencing ends 3 residues short of the CDR3 end; the germline J gene provides the rest. Germline V gene lookup returns CDR1 MRHNA and CDR2 SNTAGT. Germline trimming cut 7 bases from V and 6 bases from J; bases unmatched to any gene: 7. The CDR3 totals 15 residues.

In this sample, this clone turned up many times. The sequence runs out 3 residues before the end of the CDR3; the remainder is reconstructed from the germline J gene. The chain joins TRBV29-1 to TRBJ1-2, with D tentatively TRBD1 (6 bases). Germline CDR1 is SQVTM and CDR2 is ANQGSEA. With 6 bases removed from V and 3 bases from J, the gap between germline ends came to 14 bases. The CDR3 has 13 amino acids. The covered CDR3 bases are TGCAGCGTCGGGGAACAGGGTTACTATGGC. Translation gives CSVGEQGYYG. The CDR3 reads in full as CSVGEQGYYGYTF. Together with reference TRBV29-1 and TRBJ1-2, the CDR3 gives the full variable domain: SAVISQKPSRDICQRGTSLTIQCQVDSQVTMMFWYRQQPGQSLTLIATANQGSEATYESGFVIDKFPISRPNLTFSTLTVSNMSPEDSSIYLCSVGEQGYYGYTFGSGTRLTVV.